The entry that follows covers one T cell receptor beta chain sequence. Its antigen is not known. Assay: immunoSEQ multiplex PCR; the TCRdb copy retains only in-frame clones and omits some. The sample has about 2,500 clones, approximately 45% seen once. These data are taken from a study of STAT3 mutations in large granular lymphocyte leukemia. Study-wide points: In T-cell large granular lymphocyte leukemia, about half of patients showed multiple immunodominant subclonotypes.

The specimen sequenced was peripheral blood mononuclear cells. The clonotype originates from a man aged 55-75 years with T-cell large granular lymphocyte leukemia. Some clones in this sample may be carry-over from other donors' samples.

CDR3 nucleotides: TGTGCCAGCAGCTTTCAGGGGGCCTATGGCTACACCTTC. It is translated as CASSFQGAYGYTF. The chain couples TRBV7-9 to TRBJ1-2, with 8 nucleotides matching TRBD1. Germline V gene lookup returns CDR1 SEHNR and CDR2 FQNEAQ (reference sequence). The J segment lost 4 bases and the V segment lost 3 bases, leaving 1 base of the junction unmatched. The CDR3 sequence is 13 residues long. Filled out from reference TRBV7-9 and TRBJ1-2, the complete variable domain reads DTGVSQNPRHKITKRGQNVTFRCDPISEHNRLYWYRQTLGQGPEFLTYFQNEAQLEKSRLLSDRFSAERPKGSFSTLEIQRTEQGDSAMYLCASSFQGAYGYTFGSGTRLTVV.